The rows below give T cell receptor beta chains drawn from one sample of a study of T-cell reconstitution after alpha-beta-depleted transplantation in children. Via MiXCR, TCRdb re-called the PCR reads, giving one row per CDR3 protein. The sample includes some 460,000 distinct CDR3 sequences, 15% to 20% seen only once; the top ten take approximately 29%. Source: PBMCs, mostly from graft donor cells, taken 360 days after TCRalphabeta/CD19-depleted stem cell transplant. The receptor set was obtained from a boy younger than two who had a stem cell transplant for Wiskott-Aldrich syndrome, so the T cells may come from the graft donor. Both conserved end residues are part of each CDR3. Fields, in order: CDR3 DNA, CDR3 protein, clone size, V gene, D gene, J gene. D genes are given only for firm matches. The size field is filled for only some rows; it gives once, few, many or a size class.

CDR3 DNA: TGCAGTGCTAGGCGGTCAGGTGCCCCCTATAATTCACCCCTCCACTTT; CDR3 protein: CSARRSGAPYNSPLHF; clone size: -; V gene: TRBV20-1; D gene: -; J gene: TRBJ1-6
CDR3 DNA: TGTGCCGTATCTGTACAGGGGCGAAGGACTGAAGCTTTCTTT; CDR3 protein: CAVSVQGRRTEAFF; clone size: -; V gene: TRBV10-3; D gene: TRBD1; J gene: TRBJ1-1
CDR3 DNA: TGCGCCAGCAGCTTGGCCCGGGGGCCCAGCTCCTACGAGCAGTACTTC; CDR3 protein: CASSLARGPSSYEQYF; clone size: many; V gene: TRBV5-1; D gene: -; J gene: TRBJ2-7
CDR3 DNA: TGTGCCAGCAGTTACGGGGGGGAAGGCGAGCAGTACTTC; CDR3 protein: CASSYGGEGEQYF; clone size: -; V gene: TRBV6-5; D gene: TRBD2; J gene: TRBJ2-7
CDR3 DNA: TGCGCCAGCAGCTTGGCCTCTAGTCCAGCCTACAATGAGCAGTTCTTC; CDR3 protein: CASSLASSPAYNEQFF; clone size: few; V gene: TRBV5-1; D gene: -; J gene: TRBJ2-1
CDR3 DNA: TGTGCCAGCAGCTTAGCGCCGGTAGCGGGAGGGACGCCCTACGAGCAGTACTTC; CDR3 protein: CASSLAPVAGGTPYEQYF; clone size: -; V gene: TRBV7-2; D gene: TRBD2; J gene: TRBJ2-7
CDR3 DNA: TGTGCCACCAGTGATTGGGACAGAACTGAAGCTTTCTTT; CDR3 protein: CATSDWDRTEAFF; clone size: many; V gene: TRBV24-1; D gene: TRBD1; J gene: TRBJ1-1
CDR3 DNA: TGTGCCAGCAGTTACTCGCCCCCTTGGCCCGGTTACAATGAGCAGTTCTTC; CDR3 protein: CASSYSPPWPGYNEQFF; clone size: few; V gene: TRBV6-2/TRBV6-3; D gene: -; J gene: TRBJ2-1
CDR3 DNA: TGCAGCGTTGAAGATTGGAACTCGGGAGGGTACAATGAGCAGTTCTTC; CDR3 protein: CSVEDWNSGGYNEQFF; clone size: -; V gene: TRBV29-1; D gene: TRBD2; J gene: TRBJ2-1
CDR3 DNA: TGTGCCAGCAGCTTATCGTCAGGGAGGGAGACCCAGTACTTC; CDR3 protein: CASSLSSGRETQYF; clone size: many; V gene: TRBV7-9; D gene: -; J gene: TRBJ2-5
CDR3 DNA: TGTGCCAGCAGTTCAATAGCGGGGAATGAGCAGTTCTTC; CDR3 protein: CASSSIAGNEQFF; clone size: few; V gene: TRBV12-3/TRBV12-4; D gene: TRBD2; J gene: TRBJ2-1
CDR3 DNA: TGTGCCAGCAGCCGGACAGGGTTCTGCCTCTACGAGCAGTACTTC; CDR3 protein: CASSRTGFCLYEQYF; clone size: few; V gene: TRBV11-1; D gene: TRBD1; J gene: TRBJ2-7
CDR3 DNA: TGCAGTGCTAGAGATTTGGGCCCCCAGCATTTT; CDR3 protein: CSARDLGPQHF; clone size: few; V gene: TRBV20-1; D gene: -; J gene: TRBJ1-5
CDR3 DNA: TGTGCCAGCAGTTACTCCGGGGCCCTCCAAGAGACCCAGTACTTC; CDR3 protein: CASSYSGALQETQYF; clone size: few; V gene: TRBV6-5; D gene: -; J gene: TRBJ2-5
CDR3 DNA: TGCAGCCCCACAGGGGCCCATGAGCAGTTCTTC; CDR3 protein: CSPTGAHEQFF; clone size: -; V gene: TRBV20-1; D gene: TRBD1; J gene: TRBJ2-1
CDR3 DNA: TGCGCCAGCAGCCCGGCCATTTTCGGAAACACCATATATTTT; CDR3 protein: CASSPAIFGNTIYF; clone size: -; V gene: TRBV5-1; D gene: -; J gene: TRBJ1-3
CDR3 DNA: TGTGCCAGCAGCTTAGCGCCACAGGGGGCAGGGACTGAAGCTTTCTTT; CDR3 protein: CASSLAPQGAGTEAFF; clone size: few; V gene: TRBV7-8; D gene: TRBD1; J gene: TRBJ1-1
CDR3 DNA: TGTGCCTTGGGACCCCGCGGCACTGAAGCTTTCTTT; CDR3 protein: CALGPRGTEAFF; clone size: few; V gene: TRBV30; D gene: -; J gene: TRBJ1-1
CDR3 DNA: TGCGCCAGCAGCCAAGTAAGTTTCAACAGGTATGAAGCTTTCTTT; CDR3 protein: CASSQVSFNRYEAFF; clone size: -; V gene: TRBV4-1; D gene: -; J gene: TRBJ1-1
CDR3 DNA: TGTGCCACCAGTGGCAGGCCCAGATACAATGAGCAGTTCTTC; CDR3 protein: CATSGRPRYNEQFF; clone size: few; V gene: TRBV24-1; D gene: -; J gene: TRBJ2-1
CDR3 DNA: TGCAGCGCCAGGGATGGAGGGCCAACCTACAATGAGCAGTTCTTC; CDR3 protein: CSARDGGPTYNEQFF; clone size: -; V gene: TRBV29-1; D gene: -; J gene: TRBJ2-1
CDR3 DNA: TGTGCCAGCAGCTTGACAGGGATGGGGCAGTTCTTC; CDR3 protein: CASSLTGMGQFF; clone size: few; V gene: TRBV7-2; D gene: TRBD1; J gene: TRBJ2-1
CDR3 DNA: TGTGCCAGCAGGGTGGGACTTCCGAACACTGAAGCTTTCTTT; CDR3 protein: CASRVGLPNTEAFF; clone size: -; V gene: TRBV6-2/TRBV6-3; D gene: -; J gene: TRBJ1-1
CDR3 DNA: TGTGCCAGCAGTTTCCGACCCAACACCGGGGAGCTGTTTTTT; CDR3 protein: CASSFRPNTGELFF; clone size: many; V gene: TRBV12-3/TRBV12-4; D gene: -; J gene: TRBJ2-2
CDR3 DNA: TGTGCCAGCAGCTTAGCCCCGGGACTCAGCTCCTACGAGCAGTACTTC; CDR3 protein: CASSLAPGLSSYEQYF; clone size: many; V gene: TRBV7-2; D gene: -; J gene: TRBJ2-7
CDR3 DNA: TGTGCCAGCAGCAAACCCTCTTCCTACGAGCAGTACTTC; CDR3 protein: CASSKPSSYEQYF; clone size: -; V gene: TRBV7-9; D gene: -; J gene: TRBJ2-7
CDR3 DNA: TGTGCCAGCAGTTATTCCCGGGACAGTCAGTTCTTC; CDR3 protein: CASSYSRDSQFF; clone size: few; V gene: TRBV12-3/TRBV12-4; D gene: TRBD1; J gene: TRBJ2-1
CDR3 DNA: TGTGCCAGCAGTTTATGGATAGGGGTGGGAAACACCATATATTTT; CDR3 protein: CASSLWIGVGNTIYF; clone size: -; V gene: TRBV12-3/TRBV12-4; D gene: -; J gene: TRBJ1-3
CDR3 DNA: TGTGCCAGCAGTTACACAGGTCCGGGTCAGCCCCAGCATTTT; CDR3 protein: CASSYTGPGQPQHF; clone size: -; V gene: TRBV6-5; D gene: -; J gene: TRBJ1-5
CDR3 DNA: TGCGCCAGCAGCTTGTCAGGACAGTTGAACACTGAAGCTTTCTTT; CDR3 protein: CASSLSGQLNTEAFF; clone size: few; V gene: TRBV5-1; D gene: -; J gene: TRBJ1-1
CDR3 DNA: TGTGCCAGCAGTCCTCTTGGCAAGGCCAAAAACATTCAGTACTTC; CDR3 protein: CASSPLGKAKNIQYF; clone size: few; V gene: TRBV28; D gene: -; J gene: TRBJ2-4
CDR3 DNA: TGTGCCAGCAGAGGACAGGGGCCTGCTAGCTCCTACAATGAGCAGTTCTTC; CDR3 protein: CASRGQGPASSYNEQFF; clone size: few; V gene: TRBV12-3/TRBV12-4; D gene: TRBD1; J gene: TRBJ2-1
CDR3 DNA: TGTGCCAGCAGCCGGCCTAAAGTCCGGATAAACACCGGGGAGCTGTTTTTT; CDR3 protein: CASSRPKVRINTGELFF; clone size: once; V gene: TRBV6-2/TRBV6-3; D gene: -; J gene: TRBJ2-2
CDR3 DNA: TGTGCCAGCAGGTGGGGACAGGGAAGTCCCTACGAGCAGTACTTC; CDR3 protein: CASRWGQGSPYEQYF; clone size: -; V gene: TRBV12-3/TRBV12-4; D gene: TRBD1; J gene: TRBJ2-7
CDR3 DNA: TGCGCCAGCAGCCAAGTATCAGCGGTTGGGGTCACCGGGGAGCTGTTTTTT; CDR3 protein: CASSQVSAVGVTGELFF; clone size: few; V gene: TRBV4-3; D gene: -; J gene: TRBJ2-2
CDR3 DNA: TGCAGCGTCCGTACACGGAGCTCCTACAATGAGCAGTTCTTC; CDR3 protein: CSVRTRSSYNEQFF; clone size: few; V gene: TRBV29-1; D gene: -; J gene: TRBJ2-1
CDR3 DNA: TGTGCCAGCAGTTCCCGGGAGCGGGGTACAGATACGCAGTATTTT; CDR3 protein: CASSSRERGTDTQYF; clone size: -; V gene: TRBV12-3/TRBV12-4; D gene: TRBD2; J gene: TRBJ2-3
CDR3 DNA: TGTGCCAGCAGCTTAATGCGCAGGAGCTCCTATAATTCACCCCTCCACTTT; CDR3 protein: CASSLMRRSSYNSPLHF; clone size: -; V gene: TRBV7-2; D gene: -; J gene: TRBJ1-6
CDR3 DNA: TGTGCCAGCAATCCGGGACAGGTCACAGATACGCAGTATTTT; CDR3 protein: CASNPGQVTDTQYF; clone size: few; V gene: TRBV2; D gene: TRBD1; J gene: TRBJ2-3
CDR3 DNA: TGTGCCAGCAGTGAGTACAGGGAGCTTCGTGGCTACACCTTC; CDR3 protein: CASSEYRELRGYTF; clone size: few; V gene: TRBV6-1; D gene: -; J gene: TRBJ1-2